This T cell receptor (beta chain) came from a study of blood T cell repertoires in COVID-19. As for the study in general: Material from acute and convalescent COVID-19 was sourced from the United States, Italy and Spain.

Method: immunoSEQ multiplex PCR; TCRdb's copy keeps in-frame clones and lacks some. The sample lists around 260,000 clones; over 80% were seen once. Unmatched junction bases numbered 14, after V lost 5 bases and J lost 4 bases. The CDR3 is 17 amino acids. Germline V CDR1 and CDR2: SGHTA, FQGTGA. Material: peripheral blood. The V and J genes are TRBV7-3 and TRBJ2-5; 9 bases fit TRBD2. This TCR was recovered from a woman in her 70s with COVID-19, enrolled during active disease. The CDR3 is CASSPKGGGGLGETQYF. The CDR3 nucleotides are TGTGCCAGCAGCCCAAAGGGCGGGGGGGGCCTGGGAGAGACCCAGTACTTC. The full variable domain, with the rest looked up from reference TRBV7-3 and TRBJ2-5, is GAGVSQTPSNKVTEKGKYVELRCDPISGHTALYWYRQSLGQGPEFLIYFQGTGAADDSGLPNDRFFAVRPEGSVSTLKIQRTERGDSAVYLCASSPKGGGGLGETQYFGPGTRLLVL.